The 16 T cell receptor beta chains reported below all come from one sample, sequenced in a study of T cell responses to AZD1222 COVID-19 vaccine. Here immunoSEQ multiplex PCR was the method, and the copy in TCRdb shows in-frame clones only, minus some. The data show about 140,000 clones, more than 85% seen once. Here the sequenced sample was peripheral blood, taken on day 0 of AZD1222 vaccination. The source of these receptors is an adult in good health.

Only one count was recorded for this clone. The rearrangement joins TRBV2 to TRBJ1-5; 11 bases align to TRBD1. V shed 7 bases and J 9 bases; nucleotides not matched to a gene: 2. CDR1 and CDR2 from the germline V gene are SNHLY and FYNNEI. This CDR3 has 12 amino acids. This CDR3 is CASTGTGGPQHF. CDR3 sequence (DNA): TGTGCCAGCACCGGGACAGGGGGGCCCCAGCATTTT.

The genes are TRBV5-1 and TRBJ1-5; 9 bases are a match to TRBD1. The germline gives CDR1 SGHRS, CDR2 YFSETQ. Unmatched junction bases numbered 6, after V lost 2 bases and J lost 6 bases. The CDR3 is 15 amino acids. DNA for the CDR3: TGCGCCAGCAGCTTACAGGGGGCGGTAACTCAGCCCCAGCATTTT. This gives the protein CASSLQGAVTQPQHF.

The chain is built from TRBV5-4 and TRBJ2-5, with 9 bases lining up with TRBD1. J was trimmed by 5 bases and V by 6 bases; bases with no gene match: 8. CDR1 SGHNT and CDR2 YYREEE come from the germline V gene (reference sequence). There are 14 residues in the CDR3. The CDR3, as DNA: TGTGCCAGCAACAGACAGGGGGGAGGGGAGACCCAGTACTTC. Protein product: CASNRQGGGETQYF.

This sequence joins TRBV28 and TRBJ2-5; D may be TRBD1 (6 bases). The V end was cut by 2 bases, the J end by 5 bases, with 9 bases between. The CDR3 covers 13 residues. Germline V lookup: CDR1 MDHEN, CDR2 SYDVKM. CDR3 protein: CASSLGGAETQYF. DNA for the CDR3: TGTGCCAGCAGTTTAGGGGGCGCGGAGACCCAGTACTTC.

This clone was picked up one time. The V and J genes are TRBV7-9 and TRBJ2-1, with no clear D. The germline V gene encodes CDR1 SEHNR and CDR2 FQNEAQ (reference sequence). The CDR3 runs to 14 residues. With 5 bases removed from V and 8 bases from J, the gap between germline ends came to 16 bases. The CDR3 bases are TGTGCCAGCAGCCCCGCCGATAGGCGACATGAGCAGTTCTTC. This translates into CASSPADRRHEQFF.

The CDR3 sequence is CASSRGVDEKLFF. The DNA of the CDR3 is TGCGCCAGCAGTCGGGGAGTCGATGAAAAACTGTTTTTT. The gene calls are TRBV10-2 and TRBJ1-4; D call uncertain. V lost 5 bases and J lost 6, with 10 bases in between. The CDR3 is made up of 13 amino acids. Germline V CDR1 and CDR2: WSHSY, SAAADI.

The chain links TRBV4-2 to TRBJ1-2; D remains ambiguous. Germline V lookup: CDR1 LGHNA, CDR2 YNFKEQ. The CDR3 is 13 amino acids. Trimming pared 3 bases from V and 2 bases from J, leaving 7 bases between. The CDR3: CASSQTQNYGYTF. In DNA form, the CDR3 reads TGTGCCAGCAGCCAGACCCAGAACTATGGCTACACCTTC.

The chain couples TRBV5-8 to TRBJ2-7; D is possibly TRBD2 (6 bases). The germline V and J ends were trimmed by 4 bases and 4 bases, with 6 bases remaining between them. The V gene's germline CDR1 is SGHTS and CDR2 YDEGEE. The CDR3 length is 11 residues. The CDR3 is CASSGGYEQYF. DNA of the CDR3: TGTGCCAGCAGCGGGGGGTACGAGCAGTACTTC.

This clone was counted many times. This chain connects TRBV27 to TRBJ2-7; the D call may be TRBD1 or TRBD2 (5 bases each). The CDR3 contains 13 residues. V was clipped by 0 bases and J by 6 bases, with 9 bases between them. Germline-derived CDR1 and CDR2 are MNHEY and SMNVEV (reference sequence). CDR3 sequence reads: CASSLSAGTEQYF. CDR3 DNA sequence: TGTGCCAGCAGTTTATCAGCTGGGACCGAGCAGTACTTC.

The V call is TRBV7-9, the J call TRBJ1-1; a possible D gene is TRBD1 (6 bases). This CDR3 contains 16 residues. CDR1 is SEHNR, CDR2 FQNEAQ, per germline (reference sequence). Trimming pared 2 bases from V and 7 bases from J, leaving 20 bases between. This CDR3 is CASSLRWAGTSNEAFF. DNA for the CDR3: TGTGCCAGCAGCTTACGGTGGGCCGGGACATCCAATGAAGCTTTCTTT.

The chain couples TRBV5-1 to TRBJ1-4; 7 positions match TRBD1. The CDR3 spans 15 residues. J gave up 0 bases and V 4 bases, and 3 bases lay outside the gene matches. Germline lookup yields CDR1 SGHRS and CDR2 YFSETQ. The CDR3 spells CASSIQGATNEKLFF. The DNA of the CDR3 is TGCGCCAGCAGCATCCAGGGGGCAACTAATGAAAAACTGTTTTTT.

The CDR3 protein is CASSLWKGRPAGQETQYF. The CDR3 DNA follows: TGTGCCAGCAGCTTATGGAAGGGGAGGCCGGCCGGTCAAGAGACCCAGTACTTC. This chain joins TRBV7-2 and TRBJ2-5; TRBD2 is a possible D gene (6 bases). Trimming shortened V by 2 bases and J by 2 bases, and 21 bases separated the two germline ends. This CDR3 is 18 amino acids long. Per germline, CDR1 SGHTA and CDR2 FQGNSA.

This chain uses TRBV3-1 (or the pseudogene TRBV3-2) with TRBJ2-2, with TRBD1 as a possible D gene (6 bases). Looked up from germline, CDR1 is LGHDT and CDR2 is YNNKEL (reference sequence). The CDR3 consists of 14 residues. V lost 6 bases and J 9 bases, leaving 17 bases between the germline ends. The CDR3 bases are TGTGCCAGCAGTCAGGGGTGGGATCCTCGGGAGCTGTTTTTT. This encodes CASSQGWDPRELFF.

This chain uses TRBV6-5 with TRBJ2-7; TRBD2 matches 8 bases. The CDR3 is 15 amino acids. V trimming: 3 bases; J trimming: 7 bases; junction bases outside the gene matches: 11. Germline CDR1 MNHEY, CDR2 SVGAGI. CDR3 sequence: CASSYAGGVGGEQYF. In DNA form, the CDR3 reads TGTGCCAGCAGTTATGCGGGAGGCGTAGGTGGGGAGCAGTACTTC.

The chain links TRBV7-9 to TRBJ1-2, with unresolved D. This CDR3 is built from 11 residues. The V end lost 2 bases, the J end lost 8 bases, and 6 bases lay between the germline ends. The germline CDR1 and CDR2 sequences are SEHNR and FQNEAQ (reference sequence). CDR3 loop: CASSLTVGYTF. As DNA, the CDR3 is TGTGCCAGCAGCTTAACGGTCGGCTACACCTTC.

V gene TRBV12-3 or TRBV12-4 combines with J gene TRBJ1-2, with D maybe TRBD1 (5 bases). The V and J ends lost 5 bases and 3 bases respectively, with 10 bases between them. The CDR3 has 13 residues. CDR3 loop: CASSLRDDYGYTF. The CDR3 DNA is TGTGCCAGCAGTCTCCGGGACGACTATGGCTACACCTTC.